This T cell receptor (beta chain) was identified in a study of blood T cells in healthy people across ages. This CDR3 region has 14 residues. Losses at the gene ends were 5 bases for V and 4 bases for J; bases not matched to a gene: 6. Per the germline V gene, CDR1 is LGHDT and CDR2 is YNNKEL (reference sequence). Using a J-beta primer mix together with a sample-barcoded 5' primer, a second PCR was run for roughly 6 to 12 cycles. TCRdb processed the 5' RACE reads anew with MiXCR; each CDR3 protein has one entry. In the table there are about 1.6 million distinct CDR3 sequences, about 35% of which are singletons.

V is TRBV3-1 and J is TRBJ2-7, with TRBD2 matching 9 bases. The sequence was obtained from a woman in her twenties or thirties in good health. The sample taken for sequencing was blood. The CDR3 loop reads CASSDPGLAYEQYF. In DNA form, the CDR3 reads TGTGCCAGCAGCGACCCGGGACTAGCTTACGAGCAGTACTTC.